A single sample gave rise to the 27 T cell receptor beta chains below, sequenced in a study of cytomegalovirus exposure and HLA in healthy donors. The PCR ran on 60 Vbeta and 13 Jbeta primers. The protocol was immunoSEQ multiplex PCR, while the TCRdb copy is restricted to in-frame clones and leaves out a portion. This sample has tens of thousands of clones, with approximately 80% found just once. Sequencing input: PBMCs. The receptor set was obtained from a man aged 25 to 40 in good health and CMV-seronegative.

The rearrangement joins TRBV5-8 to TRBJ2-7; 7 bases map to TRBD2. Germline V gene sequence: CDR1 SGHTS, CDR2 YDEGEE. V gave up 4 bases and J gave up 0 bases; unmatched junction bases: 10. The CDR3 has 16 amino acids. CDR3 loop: CASSRAASGYSYEQYV. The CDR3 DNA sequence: TGTGCCAGCAGCCGGGCGGCTAGCGGCTACTCCTACGAGCAGTACGTC.

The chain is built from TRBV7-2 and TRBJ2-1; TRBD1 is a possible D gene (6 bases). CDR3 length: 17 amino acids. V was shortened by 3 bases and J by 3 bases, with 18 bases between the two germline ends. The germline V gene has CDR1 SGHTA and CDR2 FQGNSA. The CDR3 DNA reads TGTGCCAGCAGCTTCCCGCTCCCGGGACAAGGCTACAATGAGCAGTTCTTC. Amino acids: CASSFPLPGQGYNEQFF.

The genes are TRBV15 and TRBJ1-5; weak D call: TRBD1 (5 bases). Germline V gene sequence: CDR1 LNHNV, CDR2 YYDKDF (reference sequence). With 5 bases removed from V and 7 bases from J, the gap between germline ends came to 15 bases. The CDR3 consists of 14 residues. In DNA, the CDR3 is TGTGCCACCAGCTATGTCGGGGGGAAACAGCCCCAGCATTTT. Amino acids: CATSYVGGKQPQHF.

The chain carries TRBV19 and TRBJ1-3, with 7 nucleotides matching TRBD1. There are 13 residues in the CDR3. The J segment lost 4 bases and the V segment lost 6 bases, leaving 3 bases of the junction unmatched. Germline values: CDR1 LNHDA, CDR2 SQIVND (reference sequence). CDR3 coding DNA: TGTGCCAGTAGCACAGGGGTGGGAAACACCATATATTTT. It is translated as CASSTGVGNTIYF. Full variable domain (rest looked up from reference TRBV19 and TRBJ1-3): DGGITQSPKYLFRKEGQNVTLSCEQNLNHDAMYWYRQDPGQGLRLIYYSQIVNDFQKGDIAEGYSVSREKKESFPLTVTSAQKNPTAFYLCASSTGVGNTIYFGEGSWLTVV.

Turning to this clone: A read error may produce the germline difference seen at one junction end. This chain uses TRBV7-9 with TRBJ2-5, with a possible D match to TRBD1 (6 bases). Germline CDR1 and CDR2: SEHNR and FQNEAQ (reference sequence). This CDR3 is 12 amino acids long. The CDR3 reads CSSSFQGETQYF. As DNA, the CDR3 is TGTTCCAGCAGCTTCCAGGGGGAGACCCAGTACTTC.

The CDR3 nucleotides read TGTGCCAGCAGCCAAGTACAGAACACCGGGGAGCTGTTTTTT. It codes for CASSQVQNTGELFF. This chain joins TRBV14 and TRBJ2-2; D not certain. This CDR3 comprises 14 residues. The germline V and J ends were trimmed by 1 base and 1 base, with 4 bases remaining between them. Germline CDR1 and CDR2: SGHDN and FVKESK.

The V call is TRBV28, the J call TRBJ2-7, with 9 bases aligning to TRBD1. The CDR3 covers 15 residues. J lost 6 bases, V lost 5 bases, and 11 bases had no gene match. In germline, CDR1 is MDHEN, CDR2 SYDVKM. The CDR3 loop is CASSPRGTGLGEQYF. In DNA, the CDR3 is TGTGCCAGCAGTCCAAGGGGGACAGGGTTGGGCGAGCAGTACTTC.

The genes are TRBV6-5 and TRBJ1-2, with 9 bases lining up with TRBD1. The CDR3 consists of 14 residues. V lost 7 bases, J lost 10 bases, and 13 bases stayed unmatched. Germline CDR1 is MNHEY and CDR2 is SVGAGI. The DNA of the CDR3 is TGTGCCAGCACGACTCCGGGACAGGGAGAGGACTACACCTTC. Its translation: CASTTPGQGEDYTF.

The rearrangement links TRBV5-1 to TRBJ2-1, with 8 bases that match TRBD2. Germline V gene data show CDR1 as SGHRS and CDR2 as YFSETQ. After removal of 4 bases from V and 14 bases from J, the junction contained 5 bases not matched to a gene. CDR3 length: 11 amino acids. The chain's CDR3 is CASSPGGPEFF. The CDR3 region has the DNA TGCGCCAGCAGCCCGGGGGGGCCTGAGTTCTTC.

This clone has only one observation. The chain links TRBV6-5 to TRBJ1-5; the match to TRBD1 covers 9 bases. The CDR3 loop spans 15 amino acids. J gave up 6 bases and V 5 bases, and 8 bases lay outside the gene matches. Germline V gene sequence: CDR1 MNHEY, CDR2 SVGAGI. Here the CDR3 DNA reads TGTGCCAGCAGTCCCGGGACAGGGTTAGGTCAGCCCCAGCATTTT. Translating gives CASSPGTGLGQPQHF.

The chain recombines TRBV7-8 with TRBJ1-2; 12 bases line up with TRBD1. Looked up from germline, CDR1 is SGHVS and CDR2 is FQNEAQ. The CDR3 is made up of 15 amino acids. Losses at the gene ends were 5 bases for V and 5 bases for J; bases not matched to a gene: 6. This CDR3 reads CASSKGTGGFYGYTF. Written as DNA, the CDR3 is TGTGCCAGCAGCAAGGGGACAGGGGGCTTTTATGGCTACACCTTC.

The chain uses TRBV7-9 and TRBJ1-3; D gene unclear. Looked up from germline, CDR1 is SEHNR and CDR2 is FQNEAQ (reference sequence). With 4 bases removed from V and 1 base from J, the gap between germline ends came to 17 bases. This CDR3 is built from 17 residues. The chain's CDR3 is CASSSSTPVISGNTIYF. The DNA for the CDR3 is TGTGCCAGCAGCTCCTCCACGCCAGTGATTTCTGGAAACACCATATATTTT.

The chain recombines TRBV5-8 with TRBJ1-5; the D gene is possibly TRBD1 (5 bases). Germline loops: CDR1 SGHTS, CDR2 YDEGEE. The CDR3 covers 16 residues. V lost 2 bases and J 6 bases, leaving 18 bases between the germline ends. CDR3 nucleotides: TGTGCCAGCAGCTTCCCGGGGAGGGGAGTGCTTCAGCCCCAGCATTTT. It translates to CASSFPGRGVLQPQHF.

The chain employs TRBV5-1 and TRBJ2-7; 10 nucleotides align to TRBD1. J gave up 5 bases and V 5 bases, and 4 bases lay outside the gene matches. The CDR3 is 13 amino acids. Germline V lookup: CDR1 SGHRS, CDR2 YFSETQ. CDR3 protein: CASRTGGNHEQYF. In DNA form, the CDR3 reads TGCGCCAGCAGGACAGGGGGCAACCACGAGCAGTACTTC.

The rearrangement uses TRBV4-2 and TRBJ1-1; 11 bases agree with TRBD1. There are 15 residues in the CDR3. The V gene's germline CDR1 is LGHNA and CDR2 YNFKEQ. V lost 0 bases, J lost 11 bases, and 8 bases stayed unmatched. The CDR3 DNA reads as TGTGCCAGCAGCCAAGACGGGACAGGGGGATCCAGGGCTTTCTTT. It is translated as CASSQDGTGGSRAFF.

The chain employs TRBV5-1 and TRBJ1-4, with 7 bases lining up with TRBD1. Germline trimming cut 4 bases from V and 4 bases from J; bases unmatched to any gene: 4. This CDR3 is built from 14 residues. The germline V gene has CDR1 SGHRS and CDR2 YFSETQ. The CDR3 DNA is TGCGCCAGCAGCCGGGGACAGAATAATGAAAAACTGTTTTTT. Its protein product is CASSRGQNNEKLFF. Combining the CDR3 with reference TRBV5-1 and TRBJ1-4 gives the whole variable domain KAGVTQTPRYLIKTRGQQVTLSCSPISGHRSVSWYQQTPGQGLQFLFEYFSETQRNKGNFPGRFSGRQFSNSRSEMNVSTLELGDSALYLCASSRGQNNEKLFFGSGTQLSVL.

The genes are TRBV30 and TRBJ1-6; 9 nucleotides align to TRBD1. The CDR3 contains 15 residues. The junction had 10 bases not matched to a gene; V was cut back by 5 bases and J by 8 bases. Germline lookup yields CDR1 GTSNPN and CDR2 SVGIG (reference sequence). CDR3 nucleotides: TGTGCCTGGGGGACAGGGATTCCGGGACATTCACCCCTCCACTTT. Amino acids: CAWGTGIPGHSPLHF.

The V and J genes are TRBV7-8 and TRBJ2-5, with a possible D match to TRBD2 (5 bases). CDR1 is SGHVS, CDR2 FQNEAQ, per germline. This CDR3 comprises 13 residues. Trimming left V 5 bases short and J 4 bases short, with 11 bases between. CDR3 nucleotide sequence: TGTGCCAGCAGCATACTAGTGGGAGAGACCCAGTACTTC. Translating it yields CASSILVGETQYF.

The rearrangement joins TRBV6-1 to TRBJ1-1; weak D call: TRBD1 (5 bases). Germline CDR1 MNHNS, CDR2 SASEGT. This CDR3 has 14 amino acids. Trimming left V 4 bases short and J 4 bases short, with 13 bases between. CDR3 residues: CASSAGRVSTEAFF. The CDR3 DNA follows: TGTGCCAGCAGTGCGGGCAGGGTCAGCACTGAAGCTTTCTTT.

The DNA of the CDR3 is TGTGCCAGCAGCCCAAATACAGAGAACTATGGCTACACCTTC. Translation: CASSPNTENYGYTF. The genes are TRBV7-9 and TRBJ1-2, with D unclear. CDR3 length: 14 amino acids. CDR1 is SEHNR, CDR2 FQNEAQ, per germline (reference sequence). Trimming cost V 5 bases and J 2 bases, with 12 bases left between them.

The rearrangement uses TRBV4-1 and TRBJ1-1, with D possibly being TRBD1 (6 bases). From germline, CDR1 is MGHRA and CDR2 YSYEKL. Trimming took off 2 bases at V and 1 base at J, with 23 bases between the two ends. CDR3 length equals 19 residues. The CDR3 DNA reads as TGCGCCAGCAGCCAATCTCTGGAGGACAGAAAGTACCGGAACACTGAAGCTTTCTTT. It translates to CASSQSLEDRKYRNTEAFF.

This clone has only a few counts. The CDR3 sequence: CASRLATRQFF. Here the CDR3 DNA reads TGTGCCAGCAGGCTAGCTACGCGGCAGTTCTTC. This chain connects TRBV2 to TRBJ2-1; tentatively, D is TRBD2 (5 bases). This CDR3 spans 11 amino acids. The V gene lost 6 bases and the J gene lost 12 bases, with 12 bases spanning the gap. The germline gives CDR1 SNHLY, CDR2 FYNNEI.

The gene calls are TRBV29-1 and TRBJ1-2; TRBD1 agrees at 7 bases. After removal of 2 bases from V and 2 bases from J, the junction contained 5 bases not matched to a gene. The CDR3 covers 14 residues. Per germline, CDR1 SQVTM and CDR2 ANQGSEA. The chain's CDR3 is CSVENPGQNYGYTF. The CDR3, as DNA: TGCAGCGTTGAAAACCCGGGACAGAACTATGGCTACACCTTC. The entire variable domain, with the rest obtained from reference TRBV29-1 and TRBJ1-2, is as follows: SAVISQKPSRDICQRGTSLTIQCQVDSQVTMMFWYRQQPGQSLTLIATANQGSEATYESGFVIDKFPISRPNLTFSTLTVSNMSPEDSSIYLCSVENPGQNYGYTFGSGTRLTVV.

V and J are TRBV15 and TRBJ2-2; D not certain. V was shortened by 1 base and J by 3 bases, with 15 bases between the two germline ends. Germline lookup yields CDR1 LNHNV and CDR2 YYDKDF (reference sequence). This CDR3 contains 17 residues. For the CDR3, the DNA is TGTGCCACCAGCAGAGTCCTGACAAGTCGTGACACCGGGGAGCTGTTTTTT. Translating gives CATSRVLTSRDTGELFF. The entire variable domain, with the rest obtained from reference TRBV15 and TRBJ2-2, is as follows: DAMVIQNPRYQVTQFGKPVTLSCSQTLNHNVMYWYQQKSSQAPKLLFHYYDKDFNNEADTPDNFQSRRPNTSFCFLDIRSPGLGDTAMYLCATSRVLTSRDTGELFFGEGSRLTVL.

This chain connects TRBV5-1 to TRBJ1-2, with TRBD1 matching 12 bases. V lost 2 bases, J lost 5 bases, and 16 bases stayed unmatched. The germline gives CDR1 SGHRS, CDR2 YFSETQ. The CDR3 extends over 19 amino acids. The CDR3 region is CASSFQKFGTGGEIYGYTF. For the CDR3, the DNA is TGCGCCAGCAGCTTCCAAAAGTTCGGGACAGGGGGCGAGATTTATGGCTACACCTTC. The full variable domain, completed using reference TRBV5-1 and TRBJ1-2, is KAGVTQTPRYLIKTRGQQVTLSCSPISGHRSVSWYQQTPGQGLQFLFEYFSETQRNKGNFPGRFSGRQFSNSRSEMNVSTLELGDSALYLCASSFQKFGTGGEIYGYTFGSGTRLTVV.

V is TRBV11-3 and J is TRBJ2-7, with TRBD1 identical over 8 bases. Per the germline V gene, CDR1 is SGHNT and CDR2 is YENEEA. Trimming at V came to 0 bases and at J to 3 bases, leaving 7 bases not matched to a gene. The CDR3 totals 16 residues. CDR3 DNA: TGTGCCAGCAGCTTAGAGGGGCGGACAGGGTTCTACGAGCAGTACTTC. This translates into CASSLEGRTGFYEQYF.

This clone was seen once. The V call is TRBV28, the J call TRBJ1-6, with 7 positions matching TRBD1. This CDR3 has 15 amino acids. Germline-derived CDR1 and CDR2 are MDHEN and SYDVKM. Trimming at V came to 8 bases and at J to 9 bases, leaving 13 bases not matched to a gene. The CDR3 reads CASGYLQGVVSPLHF. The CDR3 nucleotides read TGTGCCAGCGGGTATCTCCAGGGGGTTGTTTCACCCCTCCACTTT.